Shown below are 26 T cell receptor beta chains from a single sample sequenced in a study of CD8 T cells in ankylosing spondylitis. The study's findings and limits: Characteristic, it appeared, of ankylosing spondylitis blood was a TCR beta motif of eight or nine highly homologous variants.

A single record per CDR3 protein comes from TCRdb applying MiXCR to the 5' RACE reads. Of roughly 700,000 distinct CDR3 sequences listed, under 20% are singletons. These receptors are not linked to any known antigen. The sequenced sample consisted of blood, either unsorted or a sorted T cell fraction (not recorded which). The source of these receptors is a male donor with ankylosing spondylitis.

This sequence joins TRBV19 and TRBJ1-1; perhaps TRBD1 as D (5 bases). CDR3 length: 14 residues. CDR1 is LNHDA, CDR2 SQIVND, per germline (reference sequence). Between the trimmed V and J ends, which lost 7 bases and 6 bases, there was a span of 18 bases. CDR3 in amino acids: CASTSARQGAEAFF. CDR3 nucleotide sequence: TGTGCCAGTACCTCCGCCAGGCAGGGTGCTGAAGCTTTCTTT.

This clonotype was recorded a few times. This chain links TRBV20-1 with TRBJ1-2; the D is unclear. V lost 5 bases and J 0 bases, leaving 13 bases between the germline ends. Germline V CDR1 and CDR2: DFQATT, SNEGSKA (reference sequence). The CDR3 sequence is 14 residues long. CDR3 sequence: CSARTERANYGYTF. Here the CDR3 DNA reads TGCAGTGCTCGTACAGAGCGAGCTAACTATGGCTACACCTTC.

This clonotype was found many times. The gene calls are TRBV15 and TRBJ1-6; 9 nucleotides align to TRBD1. Germline lookup yields CDR1 LNHNV and CDR2 YYDKDF (reference sequence). With 1 base clipped from V and 10 bases from J, the junction kept 8 bases outside the gene matches. The CDR3 spans 16 residues. The CDR3, as DNA: TGTGCCACCAGCAGAGCCCCTCCGGGACAGGGATCACCCCTCCACTTT. Protein sequence: CATSRAPPGQGSPLHF. Complete variable domain (other parts from reference TRBV15 and TRBJ1-6): DAMVIQNPRYQVTQFGKPVTLSCSQTLNHNVMYWYQQKSSQAPKLLFHYYDKDFNNEADTPDNFQSRRPNTSFCFLDIRSPGLGDTAMYLCATSRAPPGQGSPLHFGNGTRLTVT.

The chain has TRBV15 and TRBJ2-3, with D maybe TRBD1 (5 bases). Germline CDR1 and CDR2: LNHNV and YYDKDF (reference sequence). The CDR3 contains 16 residues. V gave up 0 bases and J gave up 6 bases, with 16 bases separating them. CDR3 sequence (DNA): TGTGCCACCAGCAGAGATCCCGCAGGGTCGGGCGATACGCAGTATTTT. It specifies CATSRDPAGSGDTQYF.

The chain couples TRBV4-1 to TRBJ2-5, with TRBD2 matching over 7 bases. The CDR3 consists of 14 residues. Per germline, CDR1 MGHRA and CDR2 YSYEKL. V trimming: 2 bases; J trimming: 5 bases; junction bases outside the gene matches: 5. CDR3 nucleotide sequence: TGCGCCAGCAGCCAACTAGCGGTATCGGAGACCCAGTACTTC. Translation: CASSQLAVSETQYF.

Turning to this clonotype: Relative to the germline gene, one junction end is altered; a read error may explain this. The J gene is TRBJ2-1, the V gene TRBV3-1; 10 nucleotides align to TRBD2. This CDR3 comprises 18 residues. CDR1 is LGHDT and CDR2 is YNNKEL in the germline V gene (reference sequence). The CDR3 loop is CASSSTSTSGMSYNKQFF. Here the CDR3 DNA reads TGTGCCAGCAGTTCTACTTCTACTAGCGGGATGTCCTACAATAAGCAGTTCTTC.

This clonotype was seen more than once but under ten times. The genes are TRBV12-3 or TRBV12-4 and TRBJ2-7; 7 bases are a match to TRBD1. Trimming removed 4 bases from V and 4 bases from J; junction bases left unmatched: 10. The CDR3 consists of 15 residues. CDR3 sequence (DNA): TGTGCCAGCAGTTCCCTTCCGGGACAGAGTTACGAGCAGTACTTC. It yields the protein CASSSLPGQSYEQYF.

In its sample, this clonotype was seen a few times. The V and J genes are TRBV6-5 and TRBJ2-7; D is undetermined. Per the germline V gene, CDR1 is MNHEY and CDR2 is SVGAGI. Deletions cut 5 bases from V and 6 bases from J, with 11 bases between. The CDR3 has 12 amino acids. CDR3 in DNA: TGTGCCAGCAGTCCCCAGGTGGGCGAGCAGTACTTC. The encoded protein is CASSPQVGEQYF.

This clonotype was detected many times. The CDR3 is CASSLSTNNEQFF. DNA for the CDR3: TGCGCCAGCAGCTTGAGTACTAACAATGAGCAGTTCTTC. The chain is built from TRBV5-1 and TRBJ2-1; D call uncertain. This CDR3 spans 13 amino acids. Germline V CDR1 and CDR2: SGHRS, YFSETQ. V was shortened by 1 base and J by 5 bases, with 7 bases between the two germline ends. Variable domain in full (rest from reference TRBV5-1 and TRBJ2-1): KAGVTQTPRYLIKTRGQQVTLSCSPISGHRSVSWYQQTPGQGLQFLFEYFSETQRNKGNFPGRFSGRQFSNSRSEMNVSTLELGDSALYLCASSLSTNNEQFFGPGTRLTVL.

This clonotype showed up many times. The chain has TRBV27 and TRBJ2-5, with D possibly TRBD2 on 6 matching bases. V lost 5 bases to trimming and J lost 2 bases, with 15 bases between them. CDR3 length: 15 residues. Germline V gene sequence: CDR1 MNHEY, CDR2 SMNVEV (reference sequence). The CDR3 sequence: CASSTRREIQETQYF. Written as DNA, the CDR3 is TGTGCCAGCAGTACCCGGAGGGAGATACAAGAGACCCAGTACTTC.

DNA for the CDR3: TGCGCCAGCAGTTTCGTGGGAATTGGAAACACCATATATTTT. Amino acid sequence: CASSFVGIGNTIYF. The chain combines TRBV5-1 with TRBJ1-3; D remains ambiguous. Germline loops: CDR1 SGHRS, CDR2 YFSETQ. This CDR3 contains 14 residues. Between the trimmed V and J ends, which lost 5 bases and 3 bases, there was a span of 12 bases.

This clonotype showed up just a few times. The chain combines TRBV10-3 with TRBJ1-1; D is unresolved. The CDR3 sequence is 16 residues long. Deletions cut 3 bases from V and 1 base from J, with 15 bases between. Germline values: CDR1 ENHRY, CDR2 SYGVKD. The CDR3: CAISDSPLTSNTEAFF. CDR3 in DNA: TGTGCCATCAGTGACTCCCCCTTGACATCGAACACTGAAGCTTTCTTT.

This clonotype was seen a handful of times. The chain is built from TRBV3-1 and TRBJ1-1; 8 bases fit TRBD1. This CDR3 contains 18 residues. V shed 3 bases and J 8 bases; nucleotides not matched to a gene: 20. Germline V gives CDR1 LGHDT, CDR2 YNNKEL (reference sequence). The CDR3 DNA follows: TGTGCCAGCAGCCACCAACCGCCTAGGACAGGGCGAACTGTAGAAGCTTTCTTT. The encoded protein is CASSHQPPRTGRTVEAFF.

CDR3 sequence reads: CASSGQRDSPLHF. In DNA form, the CDR3 reads TGTGCCAGCAGTGGGCAGAGAGATTCACCCCTCCACTTT. J is TRBJ1-6 and V is TRBV12-3 or TRBV12-4; the D is unclear. CDR3 length equals 13 residues. The ends were cut back, 5 bases at V and 8 bases at J, with 10 bases in the middle.

The chain uses TRBV29-1 and TRBJ1-2; D gene ambiguous. Trimming stripped 6 bases from V and 0 bases from J, with 11 bases between. Germline V CDR1 and CDR2: SQVTM, ANQGSEA. This CDR3 has 13 residues. The CDR3 is CSVRSAANYGYTF. CDR3 sequence (DNA): TGCAGCGTCCGGTCGGCGGCTAACTATGGCTACACCTTC.

The V call is TRBV12-3 or TRBV12-4, the J call TRBJ2-1; D is perhaps TRBD2 (6 bases). The CDR3 length is 16 residues. V lost 6 bases and J 0 bases, leaving 15 bases between the germline ends. The CDR3 DNA follows: TGTGCCAGCAGCCCAGTAGCGGCGAGCTCCTACAATGAGCAGTTCTTC. Encoded protein: CASSPVAASSYNEQFF.

This clonotype turned up a few times. The chain combines TRBV4-3 with TRBJ2-1, with 14 bases matching TRBD2. The V and J ends lost 1 base and 8 bases, in that order; junction bases with no gene match: 1. Germline loops: CDR1 LGHNA, CDR2 YSLEER. The CDR3 runs 15 residues. The CDR3 loop is CASSQGTSGRYEQFF. CDR3 DNA sequence: TGCGCCAGCAGCCAAGGGACTAGCGGGAGGTATGAGCAGTTCTTC.

This clonotype was recorded a few times. The chain links TRBV12-3 or TRBV12-4 to TRBJ2-2; the D is unclear. V was trimmed by 2 bases and J by 2 bases, leaving 9 bases between them. The CDR3 contains 15 residues. The CDR3 coding sequence is TGTGCCAGCAGTTTACGGCAACAAAACACCGGGGAGCTGTTTTTT. Translated: CASSLRQQNTGELFF.

J is TRBJ2-1 and V is TRBV4-1, with 10 bases lining up with TRBD2. Germline trimming cut 0 bases from V and 4 bases from J; bases unmatched to any gene: 0. Per germline, CDR1 MGHRA and CDR2 YSYEKL. The CDR3 is 15 residues long. CDR3 sequence (DNA): TGCGCCAGCAGCCAAGAGGGACTAGCGTACAATGAGCAGTTCTTC. It yields the protein CASSQEGLAYNEQFF.

The chain uses TRBV10-1 and TRBJ1-2; D not resolved. CDR1 WNHNN and CDR2 SYGVQD come from the germline V gene (reference sequence). Trimming stripped 2 bases from V and 4 bases from J, with 11 bases between. The CDR3 length is 14 residues. CDR3: CASSEIGRSYGYTF. In DNA, the CDR3 is TGCGCCAGCAGTGAGATCGGCAGGAGCTATGGCTACACCTTC.

The V and J genes are TRBV6-1 and TRBJ2-7; the D gene could be TRBD1 or TRBD2 (7 bases each). The germline gives CDR1 MNHNS, CDR2 SASEGT. V lost 6 bases and J lost 1, with 16 bases in between. The CDR3 loop spans 15 amino acids. This chain's CDR3 is CASSAQGGKSYEQYF. CDR3 nucleotides: TGTGCCAGCAGCGCCCAGGGGGGGAAGTCCTACGAGCAGTACTTC.

The chain carries TRBV12-3 or TRBV12-4 and TRBJ2-5; D possibly corresponds to TRBD2 (6 bases). This CDR3 is built from 16 residues. V lost 1 base and J lost 1, with 13 bases in between. CDR3 in DNA: TGTGCCAGCAGTTTAGGTCGTGATAGCGGCCAAGAGACCCAGTACTTC. It translates to CASSLGRDSGQETQYF.

The chain employs TRBV5-1 and TRBJ2-1; 8 bases are shared with TRBD1. The CDR3 loop spans 14 amino acids. Per the germline V gene, CDR1 is SGHRS and CDR2 is YFSETQ. V shed 0 bases and J 9 bases; nucleotides not matched to a gene: 5. The CDR3 spells CASSLESGGGEQFF. For the CDR3, the DNA is TGCGCCAGCAGCTTGGAGTCAGGGGGCGGTGAGCAGTTCTTC.

This clonotype showed up just a few times. The chain uses TRBV7-8 and TRBJ2-3; D not certain. Trimming removed 0 bases at V and 4 bases at J, with 11 bases between. From germline, CDR1 is SGHVS and CDR2 FQNEAQ. The CDR3 is 15 residues long. The CDR3 coding sequence is TGTGCCAGCAGCTTAGCACTCTTCACGGCAGATACGCAGTATTTT. It encodes CASSLALFTADTQYF.

The V call is TRBV12-3 or TRBV12-4, the J call TRBJ2-4; D is uncertain. Trimming cost V 3 bases and J 3 bases, with 9 bases left between them. The CDR3 has 14 amino acids. The CDR3 coding sequence is TGTGCCAGCAGTTTTCGACTTAACAAAAACATTCAGTACTTC. Protein: CASSFRLNKNIQYF.

The genes are TRBV6-1 and TRBJ1-2; no clear D gene. Germline-derived CDR1 and CDR2 are MNHNS and SASEGT. The CDR3 extends over 15 amino acids. V lost 6 bases and J 4 bases, leaving 18 bases between the germline ends. The CDR3 region has the DNA TGTGCCAGCAGCCCTAACCCAGGACTGCTCTATGGCTACACCTTC. Translating gives CASSPNPGLLYGYTF.